This T cell receptor beta chain appears in the sequencing data of a study of cytomegalovirus exposure and HLA in healthy donors. The PCR was carried out with 60 Vbeta primers and 13 Jbeta primers. Some clones are missing from TCRdb's copy, which holds only in-frame ones; the method was immunoSEQ multiplex PCR. The sample holds about 160,000 clones, roughly 80% seen once. This clone was seen a few times. No antigen is known for it. Other DNA sequences in this specimen translate into the identical CDR3. Study-wide results and caveats: TCR beta V- and J-gene trimming, according to a later analysis, was linked to a missense DCLRE1C variant. The study listed roughly 160 cytomegalovirus-associated TCR beta chains. The only immune exposure information that was available was CMV serostatus.

Trimming cost V 4 bases and J 3 bases, with 9 bases left between them. The CDR3 runs to 13 residues. Germline V gene sequence: CDR1 KGHSH, CDR2 LQKENI. Sequencing was performed on PBMCs. The receptor was derived from a man aged 50 or older in good health and CMV-seropositive. This sequence joins TRBV18 and TRBJ1-1, with D hard to call. In nucleotides, the CDR3 is TGTGCCAGCTCACGGGAGAGAGACACTGAAGCTTTCTTT. It is translated as CASSRERDTEAFF.